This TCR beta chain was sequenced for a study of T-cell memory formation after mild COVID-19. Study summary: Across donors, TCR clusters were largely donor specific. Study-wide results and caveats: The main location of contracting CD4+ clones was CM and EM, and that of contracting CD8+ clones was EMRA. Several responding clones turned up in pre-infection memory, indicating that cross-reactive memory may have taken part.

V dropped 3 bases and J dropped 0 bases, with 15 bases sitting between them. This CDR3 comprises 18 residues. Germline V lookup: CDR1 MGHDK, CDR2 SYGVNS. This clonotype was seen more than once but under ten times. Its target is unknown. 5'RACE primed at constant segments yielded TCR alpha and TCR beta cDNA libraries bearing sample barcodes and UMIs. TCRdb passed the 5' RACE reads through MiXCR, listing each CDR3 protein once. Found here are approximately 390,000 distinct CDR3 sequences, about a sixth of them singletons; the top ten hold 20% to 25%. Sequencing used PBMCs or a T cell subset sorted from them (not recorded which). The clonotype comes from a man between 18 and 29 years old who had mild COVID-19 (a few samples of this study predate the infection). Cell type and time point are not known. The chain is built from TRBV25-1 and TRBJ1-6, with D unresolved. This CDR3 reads CASSDGGRQISYNSPLHF. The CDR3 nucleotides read TGTGCCAGCAGTGACGGTGGACGCCAGATCTCCTATAATTCACCCCTCCACTTT.